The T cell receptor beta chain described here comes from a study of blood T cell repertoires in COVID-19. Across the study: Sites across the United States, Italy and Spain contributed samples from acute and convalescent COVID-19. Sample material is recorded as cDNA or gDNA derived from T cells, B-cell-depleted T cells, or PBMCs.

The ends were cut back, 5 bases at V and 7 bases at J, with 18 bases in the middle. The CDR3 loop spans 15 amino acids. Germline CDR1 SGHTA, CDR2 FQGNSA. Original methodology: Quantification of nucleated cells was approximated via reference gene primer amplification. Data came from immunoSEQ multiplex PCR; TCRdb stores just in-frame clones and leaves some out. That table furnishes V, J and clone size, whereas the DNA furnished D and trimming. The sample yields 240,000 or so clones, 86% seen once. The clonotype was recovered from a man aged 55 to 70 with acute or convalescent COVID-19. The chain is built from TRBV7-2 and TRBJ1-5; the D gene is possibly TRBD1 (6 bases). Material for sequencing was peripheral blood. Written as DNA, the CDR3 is TGTGCCAGCAGCATCCGGGCGGGGGCGGAACAGCCCCAGCATTTT. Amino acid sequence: CASSIRAGAEQPQHF. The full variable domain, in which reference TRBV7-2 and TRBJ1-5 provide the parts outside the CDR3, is GAGVSQSPSNKVTEKGKDVELRCDPISGHTALYWYRQSLGQGLEFLIYFQGNSAPDKSGLPSDRFSAERTGGSVSTLTIQRTQQEDSAVYLCASSIRAGAEQPQHFGDGTRLSIL.